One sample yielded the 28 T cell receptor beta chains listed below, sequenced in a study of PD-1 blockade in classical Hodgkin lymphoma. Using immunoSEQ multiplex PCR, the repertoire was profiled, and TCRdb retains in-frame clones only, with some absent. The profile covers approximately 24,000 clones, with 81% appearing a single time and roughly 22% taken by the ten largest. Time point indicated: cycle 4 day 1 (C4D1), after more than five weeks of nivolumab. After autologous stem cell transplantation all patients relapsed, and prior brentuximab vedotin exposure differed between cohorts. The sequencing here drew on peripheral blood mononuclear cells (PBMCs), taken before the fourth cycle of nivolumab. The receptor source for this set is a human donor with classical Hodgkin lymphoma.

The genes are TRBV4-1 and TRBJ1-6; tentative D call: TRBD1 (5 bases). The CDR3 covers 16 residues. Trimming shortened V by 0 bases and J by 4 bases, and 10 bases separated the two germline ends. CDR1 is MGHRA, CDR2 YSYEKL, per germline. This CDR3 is CASSQDLGGYNSPLHF. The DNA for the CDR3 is TGCGCCAGCAGCCAAGATCTTGGGGGGTATAATTCACCCCTCCACTTT.

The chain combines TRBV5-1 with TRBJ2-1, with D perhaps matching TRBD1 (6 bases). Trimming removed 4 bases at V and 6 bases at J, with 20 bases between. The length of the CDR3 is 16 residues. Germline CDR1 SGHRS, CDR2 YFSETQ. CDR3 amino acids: CASSTRTVFGANEQFF. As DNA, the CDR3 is TGCGCCAGCAGCACGAGGACAGTTTTCGGGGCCAATGAGCAGTTCTTC.

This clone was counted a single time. This CDR3 reads CASSYLGTPMNTEAFF. CDR3 DNA: TGTGCCAGCAGTTACCTGGGGACACCTATGAACACTGAAGCTTTCTTT. V usage is TRBV6-6 and J usage is TRBJ1-1, with D possibly matching TRBD1 (6 bases). Between the trimmed V and J ends, which lost 2 bases and 0 bases, there was a span of 13 bases. The CDR3 sequence is 16 residues long. In germline, CDR1 is MNHNY, CDR2 SVGAGI (reference sequence).

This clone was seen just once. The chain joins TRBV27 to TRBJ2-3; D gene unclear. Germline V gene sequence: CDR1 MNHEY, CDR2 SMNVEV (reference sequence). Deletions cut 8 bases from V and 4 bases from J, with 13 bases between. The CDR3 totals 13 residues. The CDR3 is CASGWTAADTQYF. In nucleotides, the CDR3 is TGTGCCAGCGGGTGGACCGCCGCAGATACGCAGTATTTT.

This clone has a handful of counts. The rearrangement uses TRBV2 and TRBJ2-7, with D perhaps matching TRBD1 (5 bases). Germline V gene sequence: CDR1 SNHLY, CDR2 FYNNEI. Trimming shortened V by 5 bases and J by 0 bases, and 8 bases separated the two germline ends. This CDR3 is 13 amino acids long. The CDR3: CASSYRTSYEQYF. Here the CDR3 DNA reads TGTGCCAGCAGTTACAGGACCTCCTACGAGCAGTACTTC.

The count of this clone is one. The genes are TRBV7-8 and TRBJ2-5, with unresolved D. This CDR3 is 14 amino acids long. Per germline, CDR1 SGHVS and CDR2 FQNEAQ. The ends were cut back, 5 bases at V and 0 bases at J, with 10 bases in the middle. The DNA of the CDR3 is TGTGCCAGCAGCGTGGGCCCGTACCAAGAGACCCAGTACTTC. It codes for CASSVGPYQETQYF.

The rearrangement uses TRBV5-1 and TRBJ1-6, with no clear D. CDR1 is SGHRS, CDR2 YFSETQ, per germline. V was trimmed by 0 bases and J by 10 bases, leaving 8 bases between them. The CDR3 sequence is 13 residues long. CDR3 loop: CASSLGDNSPLHF. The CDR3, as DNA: TGCGCCAGCAGCTTGGGTGACAACTCACCCCTCCACTTT.

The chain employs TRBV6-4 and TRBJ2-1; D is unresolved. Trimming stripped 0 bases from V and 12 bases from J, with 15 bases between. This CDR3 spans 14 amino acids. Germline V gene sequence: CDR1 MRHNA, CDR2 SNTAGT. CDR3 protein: CASSDSEFAGGQFF. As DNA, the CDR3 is TGTGCCAGCAGTGACTCCGAATTCGCTGGCGGGCAGTTCTTC.

The CDR3 DNA reads TGTGCCAGTAGGACTAGCACAGAAGAGACCCAGTACTTC. Translating gives CASRTSTEETQYF. The genes are TRBV19 and TRBJ2-5; 7 nucleotides agree with TRBD2. This CDR3 spans 13 amino acids. Germline assignment: CDR1 LNHDA and CDR2 SQIVND (reference sequence). Trimming at V came to 6 bases and at J to 3 bases, leaving 4 bases not matched to a gene.

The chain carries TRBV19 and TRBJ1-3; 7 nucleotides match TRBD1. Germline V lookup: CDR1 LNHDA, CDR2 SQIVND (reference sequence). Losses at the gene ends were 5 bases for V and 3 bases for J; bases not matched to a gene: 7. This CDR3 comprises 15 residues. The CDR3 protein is CASSHEGAGGNTIYF. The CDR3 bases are TGTGCCAGTAGTCATGAGGGGGCAGGTGGAAACACCATATATTTT.

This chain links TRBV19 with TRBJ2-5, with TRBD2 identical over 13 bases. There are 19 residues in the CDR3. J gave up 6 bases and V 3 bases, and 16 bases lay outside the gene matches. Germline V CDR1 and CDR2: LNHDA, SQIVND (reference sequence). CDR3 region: CASSMVSGRGTSGKKTQYF. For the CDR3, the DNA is TGTGCCAGTAGTATGGTCTCGGGAAGGGGGACTAGCGGGAAGAAGACCCAGTACTTC.

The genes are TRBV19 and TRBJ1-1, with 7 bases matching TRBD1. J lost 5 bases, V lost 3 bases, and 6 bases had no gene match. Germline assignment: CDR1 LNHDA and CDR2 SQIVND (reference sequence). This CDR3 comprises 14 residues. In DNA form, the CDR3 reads TGTGCCAGTAGTATGCACCAGGGGGGGACTGAAGCTTTCTTT. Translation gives CASSMHQGGTEAFF.

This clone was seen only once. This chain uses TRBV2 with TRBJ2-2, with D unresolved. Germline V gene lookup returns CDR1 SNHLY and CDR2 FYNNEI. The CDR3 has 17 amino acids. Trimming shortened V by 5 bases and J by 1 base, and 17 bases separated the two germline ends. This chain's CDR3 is CASSPPPILKNTGELFF. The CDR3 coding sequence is TGTGCCAGCAGTCCCCCCCCCATACTCAAGAACACCGGGGAGCTGTTTTTT.

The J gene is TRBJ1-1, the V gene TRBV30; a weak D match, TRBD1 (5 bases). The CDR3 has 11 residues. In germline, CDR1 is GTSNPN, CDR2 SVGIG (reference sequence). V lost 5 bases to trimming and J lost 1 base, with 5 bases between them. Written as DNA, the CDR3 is TGTGCCTGGGACAGGAACACTGAAGCTTTCTTT. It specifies CAWDRNTEAFF.

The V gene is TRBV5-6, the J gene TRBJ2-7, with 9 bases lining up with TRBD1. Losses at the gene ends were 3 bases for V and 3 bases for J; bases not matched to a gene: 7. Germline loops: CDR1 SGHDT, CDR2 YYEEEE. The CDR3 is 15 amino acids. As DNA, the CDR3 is TGTGCCAGCAGCTCCGGGGACAGGGTAATCTACGAGCAGTACTTC. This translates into CASSSGDRVIYEQYF.

CDR3 in DNA: TGTGCCAGTCGGAGGACCGGGACAGGGGATCTGAATGGCTACACCTTC. Amino acid sequence: CASRRTGTGDLNGYTF. The chain carries TRBV19 and TRBJ1-2; 10 nucleotides agree with TRBD1. This CDR3 spans 16 amino acids. After removal of 8 bases from V and 6 bases from J, the junction contained 15 bases not matched to a gene. Germline V lookup: CDR1 LNHDA, CDR2 SQIVND (reference sequence).

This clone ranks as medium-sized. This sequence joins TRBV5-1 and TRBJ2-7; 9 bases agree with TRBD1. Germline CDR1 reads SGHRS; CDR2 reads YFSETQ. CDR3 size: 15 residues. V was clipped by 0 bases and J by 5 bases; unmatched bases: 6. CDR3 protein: CASSLGQGEWDEQYF. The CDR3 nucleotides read TGCGCCAGCAGCTTGGGACAGGGGGAGTGGGACGAGCAGTACTTC.

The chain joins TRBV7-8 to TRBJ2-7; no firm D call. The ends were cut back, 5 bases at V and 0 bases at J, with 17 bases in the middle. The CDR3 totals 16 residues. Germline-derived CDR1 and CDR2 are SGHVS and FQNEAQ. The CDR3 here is CASSPTSLTYSYEQYF. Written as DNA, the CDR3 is TGTGCCAGCAGCCCCACCTCGTTGACATACTCCTACGAGCAGTACTTC.

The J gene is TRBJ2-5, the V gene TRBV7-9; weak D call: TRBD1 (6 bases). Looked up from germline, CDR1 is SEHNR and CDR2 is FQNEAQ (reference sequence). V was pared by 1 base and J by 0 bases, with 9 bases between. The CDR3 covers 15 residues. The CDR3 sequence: CASSLGGTNQETQYF. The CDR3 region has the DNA TGTGCCAGCAGCTTAGGTGGGACAAACCAAGAGACCCAGTACTTC.

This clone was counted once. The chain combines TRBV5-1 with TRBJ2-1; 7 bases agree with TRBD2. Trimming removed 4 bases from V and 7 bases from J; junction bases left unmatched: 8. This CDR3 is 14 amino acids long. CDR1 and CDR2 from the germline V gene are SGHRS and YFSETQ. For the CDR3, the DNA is TGCGCCAGCAGCGGGGCCGGGGGGTCGAATGAGCAGTTCTTC. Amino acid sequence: CASSGAGGSNEQFF.

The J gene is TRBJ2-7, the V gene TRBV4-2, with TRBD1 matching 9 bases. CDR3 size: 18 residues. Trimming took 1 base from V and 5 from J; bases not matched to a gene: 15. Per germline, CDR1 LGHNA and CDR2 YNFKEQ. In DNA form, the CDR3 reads TGTGCCAGCAGCCAAGTTATCCAGACGGGACAGGGAGGCAACGAGCAGTACTTC. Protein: CASSQVIQTGQGGNEQYF.

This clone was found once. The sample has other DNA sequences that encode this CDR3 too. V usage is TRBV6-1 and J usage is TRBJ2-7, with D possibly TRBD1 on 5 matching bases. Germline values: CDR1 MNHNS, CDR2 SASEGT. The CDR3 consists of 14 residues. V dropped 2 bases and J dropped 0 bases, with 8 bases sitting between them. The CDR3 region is CASSESQGSYEQYF. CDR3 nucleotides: TGTGCCAGCAGTGAATCCCAGGGCTCCTACGAGCAGTACTTC.

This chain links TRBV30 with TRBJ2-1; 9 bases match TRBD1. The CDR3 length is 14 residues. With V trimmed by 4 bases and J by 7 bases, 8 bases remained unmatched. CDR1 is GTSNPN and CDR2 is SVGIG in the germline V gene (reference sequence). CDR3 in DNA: TGTGCCTGGATGGACAGGGGACGGAGGAATGAGCAGTTCTTC. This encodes CAWMDRGRRNEQFF.

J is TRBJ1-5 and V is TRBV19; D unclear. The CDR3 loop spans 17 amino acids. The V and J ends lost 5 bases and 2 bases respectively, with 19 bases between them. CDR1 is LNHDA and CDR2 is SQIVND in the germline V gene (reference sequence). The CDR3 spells CASSRAIIGGGNQPQHF. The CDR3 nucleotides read TGTGCCAGTAGTCGTGCCATAATCGGTGGGGGCAATCAGCCCCAGCATTTT.

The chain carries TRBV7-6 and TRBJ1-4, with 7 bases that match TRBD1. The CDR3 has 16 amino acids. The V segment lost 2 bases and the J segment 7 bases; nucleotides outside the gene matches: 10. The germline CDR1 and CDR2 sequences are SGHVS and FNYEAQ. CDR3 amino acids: CASSLRPAAGGEKLFF. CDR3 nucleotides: TGTGCCAGCAGCTTACGCCCCGCAGCAGGGGGTGAAAAACTGTTTTTT. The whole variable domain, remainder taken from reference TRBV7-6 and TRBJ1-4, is GAGVSQSPRYKVTKRGQDVALRCDPISGHVSLYWYRQALGQGPEFLTYFNYEAQQDKSGLPNDRFSAERPEGSISTLTIQRTEQRDSAMYRCASSLRPAAGGEKLFFGSGTQLSVL.

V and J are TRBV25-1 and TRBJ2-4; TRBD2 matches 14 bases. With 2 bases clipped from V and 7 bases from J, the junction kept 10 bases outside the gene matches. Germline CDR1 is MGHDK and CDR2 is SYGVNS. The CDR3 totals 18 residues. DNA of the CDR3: TGTGCCAGCAGTGAAACCGGGACTAGCGGGGGTGAGGGGAACATTCAGTACTTC. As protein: CASSETGTSGGEGNIQYF.

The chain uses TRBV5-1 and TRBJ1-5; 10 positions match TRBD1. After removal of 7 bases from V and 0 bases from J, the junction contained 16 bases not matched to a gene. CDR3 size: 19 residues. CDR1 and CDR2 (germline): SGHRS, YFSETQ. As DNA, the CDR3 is TGCGCCAGCTCTCCCGGGACAGGGGAAGGTTGGTATAGCAATCAGCCCCAGCATTTT. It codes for CASSPGTGEGWYSNQPQHF.

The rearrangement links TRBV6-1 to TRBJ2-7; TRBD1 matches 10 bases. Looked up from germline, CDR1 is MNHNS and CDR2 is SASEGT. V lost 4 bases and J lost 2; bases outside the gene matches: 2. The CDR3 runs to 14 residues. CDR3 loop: CASSAGQGAYEQYF. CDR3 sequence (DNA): TGTGCCAGCAGTGCAGGACAGGGGGCCTACGAGCAGTACTTC.